Below are 9 T cell receptor beta chains sequenced from a single sample in a study of PD-1 blockade in classical Hodgkin lymphoma. Time point reported: cycle 4 day 1 (C4D1), after 6 weeks of nivolumab. All patients relapsed after autologous stem cell transplantation, and brentuximab vedotin exposure varied. The repertoire was sequenced with immunoSEQ multiplex PCR; TCRdb's copy has only in-frame clones and lacks some. Of about 60,000 clones detected, just over 90% appear once; the ten largest clones hold more than 7.5%. Material: peripheral blood mononuclear cells (PBMCs), obtained before the fourth cycle of nivolumab. The receptors derive from a human donor with classical Hodgkin lymphoma.

The J gene is TRBJ2-1, the V gene TRBV9; 7 bases are shared with TRBD2. CDR3 length equals 15 residues. The germline gives CDR1 SGDLS, CDR2 YYNGEE. Trimming removed 7 bases from V and 5 bases from J; junction bases left unmatched: 12. The CDR3, as DNA: TGTGCCAGCGCCCTGAGGGGCGGGACTAACAATGAGCAGTTCTTC. Translated, it gives CASALRGGTNNEQFF.

The chain joins TRBV27 to TRBJ2-3; tentative D call: TRBD1 (6 bases). Deletions cut 1 base from V and 4 bases from J, with 12 bases between. Per germline, CDR1 MNHEY and CDR2 SMNVEV (reference sequence). The CDR3 totals 15 residues. Here the CDR3 reads CASSLFTGWSDTQYF. The CDR3 coding sequence is TGTGCCAGCAGTTTATTTACAGGGTGGTCAGATACGCAGTATTTT.

The V call is TRBV10-2, the J call TRBJ2-7, with D possibly matching TRBD1 (5 bases). CDR1 is WSHSY and CDR2 is SAAADI in the germline V gene. This CDR3 is 14 amino acids long. V shed 1 base and J shed 2 bases, with 9 bases lying between them. In DNA, the CDR3 is TGCGCCAGCAGTGAGTACTGGGGCCCCTACGAGCAGTACTTC. Its protein product is CASSEYWGPYEQYF.

This clone was counted a single time. The chain combines TRBV6-6 with TRBJ2-5; D is undetermined. Germline CDR1 reads MNHNY; CDR2 reads SVGAGI (reference sequence). Trimming cost V 5 bases and J 1 base, with 14 bases left between them. The CDR3 is 15 residues long. CDR3 region: CASSPGGLRQETQYF. CDR3 sequence (DNA): TGTGCCAGCAGTCCGGGTGGGCTCCGCCAAGAGACCCAGTACTTC.

This chain joins TRBV18 and TRBJ2-4; TRBD1 or TRBD2 may be the D gene (6 bases each). Trimming shortened V by 3 bases and J by 1 base, and 28 bases separated the two germline ends. The germline V gene encodes CDR1 KGHSH and CDR2 LQKENI. CDR3 length: 21 residues. The CDR3 DNA reads TGTGCCAGCTCACCTAGTTCGGCGGGACACGGCCCCTCGGGGGCCAAAAACATTCAGTACTTC. Its protein is CASSPSSAGHGPSGAKNIQYF.

The genes are TRBV5-4 and TRBJ2-7, with D unresolved. Germline V CDR1 and CDR2: SGHNT, YYREEE (reference sequence). The CDR3 spans 14 residues. Trimming took 0 bases from V and 2 from J, leaving 9 bases between them. CDR3: CASSLDPSTYEQYF. The CDR3 nucleotides are TGTGCCAGCAGCTTGGATCCGAGTACCTACGAGCAGTACTTC.

The V gene is TRBV28, the J gene TRBJ1-5; no clear D. Germline values: CDR1 MDHEN, CDR2 SYDVKM. V was clipped by 3 bases and J by 3 bases, with 6 bases between them. The CDR3 contains 13 residues. In DNA form, the CDR3 reads TGTGCCAGCAGTTTTAGTGTCAATCAGCCCCAGCATTTT. Translating gives CASSFSVNQPQHF.

The chain carries TRBV19 and TRBJ1-1; D is perhaps TRBD1 (6 bases). This CDR3 is built from 13 residues. The germline gives CDR1 LNHDA, CDR2 SQIVND (reference sequence). With 5 bases removed from V and 4 bases from J, the gap between germline ends came to 11 bases. DNA of the CDR3: TGTGCCAGTAGTCCCCAGACAGGCACTGAAGCTTTCTTT. It specifies CASSPQTGTEAFF. The full variable domain, with the rest looked up from reference TRBV19 and TRBJ1-1, is DGGITQSPKYLFRKEGQNVTLSCEQNLNHDAMYWYRQDPGQGLRLIYYSQIVNDFQKGDIAEGYSVSREKKESFPLTVTSAQKNPTAFYLCASSPQTGTEAFFGQGTRLTVV.

This clone was observed a few times. The rearrangement joins TRBV6-1 to TRBJ1-2, with 8 bases lining up with TRBD1. CDR3 length: 13 amino acids. Germline V gives CDR1 MNHNS, CDR2 SASEGT. Losses at the gene ends were 2 bases for V and 8 bases for J; bases not matched to a gene: 4. The CDR3 reads CASSEWTGYGYTF. DNA of the CDR3: TGTGCCAGCAGTGAATGGACAGGGTACGGCTACACCTTC.